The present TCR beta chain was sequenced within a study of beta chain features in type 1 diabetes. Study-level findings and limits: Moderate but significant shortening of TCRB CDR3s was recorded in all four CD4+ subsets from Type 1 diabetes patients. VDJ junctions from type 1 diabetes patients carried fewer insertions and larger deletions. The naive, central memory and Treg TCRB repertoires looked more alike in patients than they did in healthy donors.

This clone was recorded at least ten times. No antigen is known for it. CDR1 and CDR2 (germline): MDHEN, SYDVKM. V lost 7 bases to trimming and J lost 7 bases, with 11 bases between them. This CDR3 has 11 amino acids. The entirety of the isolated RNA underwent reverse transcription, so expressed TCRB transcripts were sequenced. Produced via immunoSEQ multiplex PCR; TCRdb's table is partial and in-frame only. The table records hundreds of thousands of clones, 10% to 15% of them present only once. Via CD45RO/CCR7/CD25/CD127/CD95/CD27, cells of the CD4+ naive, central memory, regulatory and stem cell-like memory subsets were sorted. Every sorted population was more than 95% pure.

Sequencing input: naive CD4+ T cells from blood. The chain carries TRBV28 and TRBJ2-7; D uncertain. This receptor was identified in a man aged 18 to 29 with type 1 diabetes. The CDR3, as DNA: TGTGCCAGCACCCAGCTGTGGGAGCAGTACTTC. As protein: CASTQLWEQYF.